The 26 T cell receptor beta chains listed next were all sequenced from one sample in a study of T cell responses to AZD1222 COVID-19 vaccine. The method was immunoSEQ multiplex PCR; TCRdb's version includes in-frame clones alone and lacks a portion of them. The repertoire includes 150,000 to 200,000 clones, 90% of them detected once, and less than 3% sits in the top ten. The source was peripheral blood, collected on day 0 of AZD1222 vaccination. Source of these receptors: an adult in good health.

V is TRBV21-1 and J is TRBJ2-2; the table's D gene call, TRBD1, was not cross checked with the DNA. TRBV21-1 is classified as a pseudogene. This CDR3 has 18 amino acids. The CDR3 region has the DNA TGTGCCAGCAGCGTCTGTTCATTGGACAGGAAGAACACCGGGGAGCTGTTTTTT. Protein: CASSVCSLDRKNTGELFF.

This chain uses TRBV7-8 with TRBJ2-1; D is perhaps TRBD1 or TRBD2 (5 bases each). The germline V gene has CDR1 SGHVS and CDR2 FQNEAQ. The length of the CDR3 is 16 residues. V lost 4 bases and J 3 bases, leaving 16 bases between the germline ends. The CDR3 DNA reads TGTGCCAGCAGCTCCCAACCTTGGGACGGCTACAATGAGCAGTTCTTC. Amino acid sequence: CASSSQPWDGYNEQFF. Combining the CDR3 with reference TRBV7-8 and TRBJ2-1 gives the whole variable domain GAGVSQSPRYKVAKRGQDVALRCDPISGHVSLFWYQQALGQGPEFLTYFQNEAQLDKSGLPSDRFFAERPEGSVSTLKIQRTQQEDSAVYLCASSSQPWDGYNEQFFGPGTRLTVL.

This sequence joins TRBV9 and TRBJ2-3; 7 bases agree with TRBD2. Germline lookup yields CDR1 SGDLS and CDR2 YYNGEE. CDR3 length equals 15 residues. V shed 3 bases and J 2 bases; nucleotides not matched to a gene: 6. The CDR3 protein is CASSASGAHTDTQYF. Here the CDR3 DNA reads TGTGCCAGCAGCGCTAGCGGAGCCCACACAGATACGCAGTATTTT. Using reference TRBV9 and TRBJ2-3 for the parts outside the CDR3, the full variable domain is DSGVTQTPKHLITATGQRVTLRCSPRSGDLSVYWYQQSLDQGLQFLIQYYNGEERAKGNILERFSAQQFPDLHSELNLSSLELGDSALYFCASSASGAHTDTQYFGPGTRLTVL.

The rearrangement links TRBV24-1 to TRBJ2-1; the D is unclear. V shed 3 bases and J shed 5 bases, with 4 bases lying between them. The CDR3 has 12 residues. The germline V gene has CDR1 KGHDR and CDR2 SFDVKD. The CDR3 bases are TGTGCCACCAGTGATAGGGACAATGAGCAGTTCTTC. This encodes CATSDRDNEQFF.

The CDR3: CASSRNAGAEETQYF. The CDR3 DNA follows: TGTGCCAGCAGCCGCAACGCGGGGGCGGAAGAGACCCAGTACTTC. The chain is built from TRBV5-6 and TRBJ2-5; TRBD2 might be the D (7 bases). V was trimmed by 4 bases and J by 3 bases, leaving 16 bases between them. The CDR3 has 15 amino acids. The germline CDR1 and CDR2 sequences are SGHDT and YYEEEE.

The chain carries TRBV28 and TRBJ1-6; 8 nucleotides line up with TRBD1. CDR1 is MDHEN, CDR2 SYDVKM, per germline. J gave up 8 bases and V 4 bases, and 7 bases lay outside the gene matches. CDR3 length equals 15 residues. This CDR3 reads CASSSITGGDSPLHF. CDR3 in DNA: TGTGCCAGCAGTTCCATAACAGGGGGAGATTCACCCCTCCACTTT.

The V call is TRBV7-2, the J call TRBJ2-1; 8 nucleotides line up with TRBD2. Germline lookup yields CDR1 SGHTA and CDR2 FQGNSA. The CDR3 is 15 residues long. The V and J ends lost 1 base and 5 bases, in that order; junction bases with no gene match: 4. Here the CDR3 reads CASSLDLAGNNEQFF. CDR3 bases: TGTGCCAGCAGCTTAGATCTAGCGGGTAACAATGAGCAGTTCTTC.

The CDR3 sequence is CASSDGTPIEAFF. DNA of the CDR3: TGTGCCAGCAGCGACGGGACGCCGATTGAAGCTTTCTTT. The V and J genes are TRBV6-5 and TRBJ1-1; D perhaps matches TRBD1 (5 bases). V lost 6 bases to trimming and J lost 7 bases, with 15 bases between them. The germline gives CDR1 MNHEY, CDR2 SVGAGI. This CDR3 spans 13 amino acids.

This chain uses TRBV19 with TRBJ1-2; D gene unclear. CDR3 length equals 13 residues. Germline CDR1 and CDR2: LNHDA and SQIVND (reference sequence). The V gene lost 9 bases and the J gene lost 8 bases, with 19 bases spanning the gap. CDR3 sequence reads: CASSPGPPRGYTF. CDR3 in DNA: TGTGCCAGCTCGCCGGGCCCCCCGCGGGGCTACACCTTC.

The chain combines TRBV6-5 with TRBJ1-2; 7 nucleotides match TRBD1. Trimming took 7 bases from V and 3 from J; bases not matched to a gene: 11. There are 15 residues in the CDR3. The germline CDR1 and CDR2 sequences are MNHEY and SVGAGI. This CDR3 is CASIFSGQDDYGYTF. As DNA, the CDR3 is TGTGCCAGCATCTTCTCAGGACAGGACGACTATGGCTACACCTTC.

This clone was observed once. This CDR3 is also generated by other DNA sequences in the sample. The chain links TRBV6-5 to TRBJ2-7; possibly TRBD2 for D (5 bases). CDR1 and CDR2 from the germline V gene are MNHEY and SVGAGI. V gave up 0 bases and J gave up 1 base, with 10 bases separating them. The CDR3 extends over 15 amino acids. The CDR3 nucleotides read TGTGCCAGCAGTTACTCTTACGGGGAGTCCTACGAGCAGTACTTC. It is translated as CASSYSYGESYEQYF.

The chain recombines TRBV6-2 or TRBV6-3 with TRBJ1-4; 7 bases align to TRBD1. The ends lost 0 bases at V and 7 bases at J; junction bases unmatched: 14. This CDR3 has 18 amino acids. CDR1 is MNHEY, CDR2 SVGEGT, per germline. As DNA, the CDR3 is TGTGCCAGCAGTTACTCGGTAAACAGGGGAGTATTAAGTGAAAAACTGTTTTTT. The encoded protein is CASSYSVNRGVLSEKLFF.

The genes are TRBV7-8 and TRBJ1-3, with D unclear. With 1 base removed from V and 0 bases from J, the gap between germline ends came to 16 bases. Germline V gene sequence: CDR1 SGHVS, CDR2 FQNEAQ. The CDR3 is 18 residues long. The CDR3, as DNA: TGTGCCAGCAGCTTAGAGCGGAGGGCTCGAATCTCTGGAAACACCATATATTTT. Its translation is CASSLERRARISGNTIYF.

The chain links TRBV6-6 to TRBJ1-6, with D uncertain. This CDR3 has 12 residues. CDR1 is MNHNY, CDR2 SVGAGI, per germline (reference sequence). Trimming removed 10 bases from V and 10 bases from J, with 14 bases in between. The CDR3: CAISSPSSPLHF. In nucleotides, the CDR3 is TGTGCCATCTCTAGTCCCTCGTCACCCCTCCACTTT.

This rearrangement joins TRBV6-1 to TRBJ2-1, with 8 bases fitting TRBD2. Per germline, CDR1 MNHNS and CDR2 SASEGT. Losses at the gene ends were 7 bases for V and 2 bases for J; bases not matched to a gene: 4. The CDR3 runs 14 residues. CDR3 DNA sequence: TGTGCCAGCAATAGCGGGGTCGCCTACAATGAGCAGTTCTTC. Translating it yields CASNSGVAYNEQFF.

J is TRBJ2-7 and V is TRBV4-3, with TRBD1 identical over 11 bases. The CDR3 sequence is 17 residues long. CDR1 and CDR2 (germline): LGHNA, YSLEER. The junction had 6 bases not matched to a gene; V was cut back by 0 bases and J by 2 bases. This chain's CDR3 is CASSQDNRGQGAYEQYF. For the CDR3, the DNA is TGCGCCAGCAGCCAAGATAATCGGGGACAGGGGGCCTACGAGCAGTACTTC.

The rearrangement links TRBV9 to TRBJ1-5, with no clear D. Germline V gene data show CDR1 as SGDLS and CDR2 as YYNGEE. Trimming removed 7 bases from V and 7 bases from J, with 18 bases in between. The CDR3 consists of 14 residues. The CDR3, as DNA: TGTGCCAGCGCCCCGACACAGTCGCTCCAGCCCCAGCATTTT. It is translated as CASAPTQSLQPQHF.

V gene TRBV7-8 combines with J gene TRBJ1-1; no reliable D call. The CDR3 is 14 residues long. V shed 2 bases and J shed 8 bases, with 15 bases lying between them. Germline assignment: CDR1 SGHVS and CDR2 FQNEAQ. The DNA for the CDR3 is TGTGCCAGCAGCTTATGGGGTAGCCGATCGGAAGCTTTCTTT. This sequence encodes CASSLWGSRSEAFF. The variable domain in full, completed from reference TRBV7-8 and TRBJ1-1, reads GAGVSQSPRYKVAKRGQDVALRCDPISGHVSLFWYQQALGQGPEFLTYFQNEAQLDKSGLPSDRFFAERPEGSVSTLKIQRTQQEDSAVYLCASSLWGSRSEAFFGQGTRLTVV.

This clone was counted a few times. The chain is built from TRBV5-1 and TRBJ2-7; weak D call: TRBD1 (6 bases). From germline, CDR1 is SGHRS and CDR2 YFSETQ. V was cut by 4 bases and J by 2 bases, with 16 bases left in between. This CDR3 contains 15 residues. The CDR3 region is CASSAMTGVTYEQYF. The CDR3 DNA sequence: TGCGCCAGCAGCGCCATGACAGGTGTTACCTACGAGCAGTACTTC.

The chain links TRBV28 to TRBJ2-7; D call uncertain. V was pared by 8 bases and J by 2 bases, with 7 bases between. The CDR3 extends over 11 amino acids. Germline CDR1 MDHEN, CDR2 SYDVKM. Here the CDR3 DNA reads TGTGCCAGCGCCCTTCCCTACGAGCAGTACTTC. Translated, it gives CASALPYEQYF.

The rearrangement links TRBV9 to TRBJ2-5; no definite D call. The CDR3 loop spans 15 amino acids. The germline gives CDR1 SGDLS, CDR2 YYNGEE. Trimming pared 2 bases from V and 6 bases from J, leaving 17 bases between. Here the CDR3 reads CASSVGRLGRQTQYF. As DNA, the CDR3 is TGTGCCAGCAGCGTGGGAAGACTGGGCCGCCAGACCCAGTACTTC. The full variable domain, rest sourced from reference TRBV9 and TRBJ2-5, is DSGVTQTPKHLITATGQRVTLRCSPRSGDLSVYWYQQSLDQGLQFLIQYYNGEERAKGNILERFSAQQFPDLHSELNLSSLELGDSALYFCASSVGRLGRQTQYFGPGTRLLVL.

CDR3 nucleotide sequence: TGTGCCAGCAGCTTAGAGGGAAACACCATATATTTT. It is translated as CASSLEGNTIYF. The chain combines TRBV7-2 with TRBJ1-3; D ambiguous. With 1 base removed from V and 4 bases from J, the gap between germline ends came to 2 bases. Germline-derived CDR1 and CDR2 are SGHTA and FQGNSA. The CDR3 length is 12 residues.

This chain connects TRBV9 to TRBJ2-7, with 9 bases identical to TRBD1. Germline trimming cut 0 bases from V and 5 bases from J; bases unmatched to any gene: 15. CDR1 and CDR2 (germline): SGDLS, YYNGEE. The CDR3 extends over 18 amino acids. CDR3 region: CASSVDPGGQDRGHEQYF. In DNA, the CDR3 is TGTGCCAGCAGCGTAGACCCGGGCGGACAGGACAGGGGCCACGAGCAGTACTTC.

The chain uses TRBV28 and TRBJ1-4; D gene uncertain. CDR1 is MDHEN and CDR2 is SYDVKM in the germline V gene. The CDR3 totals 14 residues. With 2 bases removed from V and 0 bases from J, the gap between germline ends came to 4 bases. The CDR3: CASSLGSTNEKLFF. The CDR3 DNA is TGTGCCAGCAGTTTAGGGTCAACTAATGAAAAACTGTTTTTT.

The rearrangement joins TRBV12-3 or TRBV12-4 to TRBJ2-4; D unresolved. The CDR3 consists of 13 residues. Trimming took 1 base from V and 7 from J, leaving 8 bases between them. The DNA of the CDR3 is TGTGCCAGCAGTTTAGAGCGAAGGAACATTCAGTACTTC. Translated, it gives CASSLERRNIQYF.

In its sample, this clone was seen once. This sequence joins TRBV5-6 and TRBJ1-4; D is perhaps TRBD1 (5 bases). V gave up 5 bases and J gave up 8 bases, with 19 bases separating them. Germline CDR1 is SGHDT and CDR2 is YYEEEE. This CDR3 region has 15 residues. CDR3 protein: CASRGRQGSDEKLFF. DNA of the CDR3: TGTGCCAGCAGGGGACGTCAGGGAAGCGACGAAAAACTGTTTTTT.